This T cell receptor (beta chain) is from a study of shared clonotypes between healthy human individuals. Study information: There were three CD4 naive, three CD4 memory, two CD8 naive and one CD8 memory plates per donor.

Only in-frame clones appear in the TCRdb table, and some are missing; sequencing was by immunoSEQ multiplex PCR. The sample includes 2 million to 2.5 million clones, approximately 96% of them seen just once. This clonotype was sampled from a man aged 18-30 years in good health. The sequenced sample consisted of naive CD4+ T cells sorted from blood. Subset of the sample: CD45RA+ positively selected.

CDR3 coding DNA: TGCGCCAGCAGCTTTGGCAGGCAAAGGACCGATACGCAGTATTTT. Its protein is CASSFGRQRTDTQYF. V usage is TRBV5-1 and J usage is TRBJ2-3, with unresolved D. Trimming cost V 2 bases and J 6 bases, with 16 bases left between them. CDR1 is SGHRS and CDR2 is YFSETQ in the germline V gene. The CDR3 contains 15 residues.